This TCR beta chain was captured by sequencing in a study of PD-1 blockade in classical Hodgkin lymphoma. Study-level results: Whatever underlies the repertoire differences (possibly disease activity or prior therapy) remains undefined. Newly diagnosed patients were said to have less baseline TCR diversity than healthy donors did.

Time point noted: newly diagnosed, previously untreated cHL patient sample. Researchers used newly diagnosed, untreated classical Hodgkin lymphoma PBMCs for comparison. The CDR3 is made up of 13 amino acids. Looked up from germline, CDR1 is MNHNY and CDR2 is SVGAGI (reference sequence). The ends lost 8 bases at V and 3 bases at J; junction bases unmatched: 7. Repertoires were generated with immunoSEQ multiplex PCR, while TCRdb's copy carries only in-frame clones and drops some. The repertoire holds roughly 34,000 clones, with roughly 92% as singletons. Remarks on this clone: The antigen is undetermined.

This rearrangement joins TRBV6-6 to TRBJ2-7; 7 nucleotides agree with TRBD1. This sequence was found in a human donor with classical Hodgkin lymphoma. The sequenced sample was peripheral blood mononuclear cells (PBMCs). Here the CDR3 reads CASGQVSFYEQYF. The CDR3 bases are TGTGCCAGCGGACAGGTCTCTTTCTACGAGCAGTACTTC.